This T cell receptor beta chain was documented in a study of Ad26.COV2.S vaccination and SARS-CoV-2 variants. About the research overall: Intramuscularly, Ad26.COV2.S was given either once or twice, 56 days apart. Whole-study findings and limits: Whether participants received vaccine or placebo, their non-spike TCR breadth was similar. There was a possibility that the TCR breadth and depth analyses underestimated total T cell responses.

Clones were sequenced by immunoSEQ multiplex PCR, and TCRdb holds only the in-frame ones, with some missing. The table lists under 300,000 clones, around 88% of them singletons. Trimming shortened V by 1 base and J by 8 bases, and 4 bases separated the two germline ends. CDR1 is SGDLS and CDR2 is YYNGEE in the germline V gene. This CDR3 spans 12 amino acids. As concerns this clone: Its antigen is still unknown.

Regarding treatment: around 19 received Ad26.COV2.S at low or high dose, single or two shots; several received placebo; per-sample allocation not given. Material that was analyzed had been drawn on day 63 after the first vaccine or placebo injection. The sequence derives from a person aged 18-60 years who received the Ad26.COV2.S COVID-19 vaccine or a placebo. The rearrangement uses TRBV9 and TRBJ1-6; the D is unclear. The material sequenced was peripheral blood, taken in a trial of Ad26.COV2.S vaccine versus placebo. The CDR3 nucleotides are TGTGCCAGCAGCGTAAGTCATTCACCCCTCCACTTT. It is translated as CASSVSHSPLHF.